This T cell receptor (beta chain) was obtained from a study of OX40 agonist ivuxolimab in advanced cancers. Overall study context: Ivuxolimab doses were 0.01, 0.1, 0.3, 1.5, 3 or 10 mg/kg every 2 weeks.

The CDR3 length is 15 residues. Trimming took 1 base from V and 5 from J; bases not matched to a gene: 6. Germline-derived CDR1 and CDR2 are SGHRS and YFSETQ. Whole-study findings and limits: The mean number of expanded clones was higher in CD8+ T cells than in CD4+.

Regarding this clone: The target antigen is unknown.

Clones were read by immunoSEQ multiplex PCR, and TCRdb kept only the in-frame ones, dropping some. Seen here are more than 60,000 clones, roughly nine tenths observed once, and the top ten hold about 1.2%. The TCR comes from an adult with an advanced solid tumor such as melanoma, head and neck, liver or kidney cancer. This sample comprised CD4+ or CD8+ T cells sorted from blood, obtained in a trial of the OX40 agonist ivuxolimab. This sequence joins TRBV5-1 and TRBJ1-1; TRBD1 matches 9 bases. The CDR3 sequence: CASSLQDRGFTEAFF. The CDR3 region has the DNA TGCGCCAGCAGCTTGCAGGACAGGGGTTTTACTGAAGCTTTCTTT.